This record concerns one T cell receptor beta chain sequence. The antigen remains unidentified. This sample was taken from a study of memory CD4+ T cells and cytomegalovirus serostatus. Study in general: Of the healthy Belgian adults, several were CMV seropositive and more than 20 seronegative.

V was pared by 6 bases and J by 4 bases, with 9 bases between. CDR1 is MRHNA and CDR2 is SNTAGT in the germline V gene. The CDR3 is 13 residues long. Measured with immunoSEQ multiplex PCR; TCRdb has only the in-frame clones, and not every one. This table holds about 80,000 clones, 75% to 90% found once. The sort gate was single viable CD3+CD4+CD8-CD45RO+ cells for memory CD4+ T cells. Positive selection with CD4 microbeads enriched total CD4+ T cells. Findings of the study overall: About 40% of the roughly 160 known CMV-associated TCRbeta sequences appeared in CD4+ memory. Suggested: most of the CMV-linked TCR signature lies in CD4+ memory cells.

The TCR comes from an adult in good health and CMV-seronegative. The V gene is TRBV6-4, the J gene TRBJ2-2; D is unclear. Sequencing was performed on memory CD4+ T cells from blood. For the CDR3, the DNA is TGTGCCAGCAGGCCTACCCCCACCGGGGAGCTGTTTTTT. This codes for CASRPTPTGELFF.